The 32 T cell receptor beta chains below come from one sample, sequenced in a study of beta chain features in type 1 diabetes. Overall study results and limits: Significant though moderate, a shortening of TCRB CDR3s appeared in all four CD4+ subsets of Type 1 diabetes patients.

These receptors have no identified antigens. Sequenced material consisted of expressed TCRB transcripts (all of the isolated RNA was reverse transcribed). The assay was immunoSEQ multiplex PCR, and TCRdb's table has in-frame clones only and misses some. This table holds about 340,000 clones, roughly 9% found once. Sequencing was carried out using central memory CD4+ T cells from blood. The receptors originated from a man younger than 40 with type 1 diabetes.

This chain links TRBV7-9 with TRBJ2-5, with TRBD1 matching over 9 bases. There are 15 residues in the CDR3. V lost 3 bases to trimming and J lost 1 base; unmatched junction nucleotides: 3. CDR1 is SEHNR and CDR2 is FQNEAQ in the germline V gene (reference sequence). For the CDR3, the DNA is TGTGCCAGCAGCTTCGGGACAGGGATCCAAGAGACCCAGTACTTC. It encodes CASSFGTGIQETQYF. Together with reference TRBV7-9 and TRBJ2-5, the CDR3 gives the full variable domain: DTGVSQNPRHKITKRGQNVTFRCDPISEHNRLYWYRQTLGQGPEFLTYFQNEAQLEKSRLLSDRFSAERPKGSFSTLEIQRTEQGDSAMYLCASSFGTGIQETQYFGPGTRLLVL.

V and J are TRBV18 and TRBJ2-1; the D is unclear. This CDR3 is built from 13 residues. Trimming left V 3 bases short and J 10 bases short, with 13 bases between. Per the germline V gene, CDR1 is KGHSH and CDR2 is LQKENI. CDR3 region: CASSPPGSREQFF. The CDR3 DNA reads as TGTGCCAGCTCACCGCCCGGATCAAGAGAGCAGTTCTTC.

The genes are TRBV7-2 and TRBJ2-7; 9 positions agree with TRBD1. CDR3 length: 16 residues. Trimming cost V 0 bases and J 5 bases; bases outside gene matches: 8. CDR1 is SGHTA and CDR2 is FQGNSA in the germline V gene. The CDR3 DNA reads TGTGCCAGCAGCTTAGCGGACTACAGGGGGCAAAACGAGCAGTACTTC. Its translation: CASSLADYRGQNEQYF.

The chain links TRBV28 to TRBJ2-2; 8 nucleotides align to TRBD1. Germline lookup yields CDR1 MDHEN and CDR2 SYDVKM. J lost 3 bases, V lost 5 bases, and 5 bases had no gene match. This CDR3 spans 15 amino acids. The CDR3 bases are TGTGCCAGCAGTCCTCGACAGGGGTACACCGGGGAGCTGTTTTTT. Its translation is CASSPRQGYTGELFF.

This clone showed up just a few times. The rearrangement joins TRBV11-2 to TRBJ1-6; 7 bases line up with TRBD1. Germline values: CDR1 SGHAT, CDR2 FQNNGV. This CDR3 has 14 amino acids. Losses at the gene ends were 2 bases for V and 6 bases for J; bases not matched to a gene: 1. The CDR3 bases are TGTGCCAGCAGCTTAAACAGGGGTAATTCACCCCTCCACTTT. Its protein product is CASSLNRGNSPLHF.

The chain is built from TRBV11-2 and TRBJ2-1; possible D gene TRBD1, 5 bases. V lost 5 bases and J 7 bases, leaving 9 bases between the germline ends. Per germline, CDR1 SGHAT and CDR2 FQNNGV. The CDR3 consists of 12 residues. CDR3 residues: CASSLTVNEQFF. For the CDR3, the DNA is TGTGCCAGCAGCCTGACAGTAAATGAGCAGTTCTTC.

This clone was observed a handful of times. J is TRBJ1-6 and V is TRBV28, with D tentatively TRBD1 (5 bases). The CDR3 extends over 15 amino acids. V dropped 3 bases and J dropped 8 bases, with 14 bases sitting between them. Germline CDR1 MDHEN, CDR2 SYDVKM. The CDR3 loop is CASSLAGGGYSPLHF. The DNA for the CDR3 is TGTGCCAGCAGTTTGGCGGGGGGGGGTTATTCACCCCTCCACTTT. The entire variable domain, with the rest obtained from reference TRBV28 and TRBJ1-6, is as follows: DVKVTQSSRYLVKRTGEKVFLECVQDMDHENMFWYRQDPGLGLRLIYFSYDVKMKEKGDIPEGYSVSREKKERFSLILESASTNQTSMYLCASSLAGGGYSPLHFGNGTRLTVT.

This clone was seen only a few times. This chain joins TRBV30 and TRBJ1-1; TRBD1 matches 8 bases. There are 14 residues in the CDR3. V gave up 4 bases and J gave up 6 bases; unmatched junction bases: 10. CDR1 and CDR2 from the germline V gene are GTSNPN and SVGIG (reference sequence). The CDR3 nucleotides are TGTGCCTGGAACGGTGGCAGGGGGCGTCCTGAAGCTTTCTTT. Translating it yields CAWNGGRGRPEAFF.

The table lists this clone with a few counts. The V gene is TRBV11-2, the J gene TRBJ2-7; 12 bases map to TRBD1. Germline V gene data show CDR1 as SGHAT and CDR2 as FQNNGV. V was pared by 5 bases and J by 5 bases, with 7 bases of the junction left unmatched. The length of the CDR3 is 15 residues. For the CDR3, the DNA is TGTGCCAGCAGCCTGCGGGGACAGGGGGCCGACGAGCAGTACTTC. As protein: CASSLRGQGADEQYF.

The table lists this clone with many counts. The chain is built from TRBV6-1 and TRBJ2-5; TRBD1 agrees at 11 bases. The ends lost 4 bases at V and 5 bases at J; junction bases unmatched: 3. CDR3 length: 14 residues. Germline V gene sequence: CDR1 MNHNS, CDR2 SASEGT. The CDR3 DNA is TGTGCCAGCAGTGGCGGACAGGGGGCCGAGACCCAGTACTTC. Its protein is CASSGGQGAETQYF.

This clone occurred a few times. This sequence joins TRBV5-1 and TRBJ2-3; possible D gene TRBD2, 6 bases. CDR1 is SGHRS and CDR2 is YFSETQ in the germline V gene. The CDR3 contains 16 residues. The germline V and J ends were trimmed by 4 bases and 6 bases, with 21 bases remaining between them. The CDR3 nucleotides read TGCGCCAGCAGCGGAGGGGCAAATAATCAACGGGATACGCAGTATTTT. Its translation: CASSGGANNQRDTQYF. The whole variable domain, filled in from reference TRBV5-1 and TRBJ2-3, reads KAGVTQTPRYLIKTRGQQVTLSCSPISGHRSVSWYQQTPGQGLQFLFEYFSETQRNKGNFPGRFSGRQFSNSRSEMNVSTLELGDSALYLCASSGGANNQRDTQYFGPGTRLTVL.

The sample holds a few counts of this clone. J is TRBJ1-5 and V is TRBV30; 12 bases are a match to TRBD1. CDR3 length equals 15 residues. The J segment lost 3 bases and the V segment lost 1 base, leaving 1 base of the junction unmatched. Germline CDR1 and CDR2: GTSNPN and SVGIG (reference sequence). For the CDR3, the DNA is TGTGCCTGGAGTGCGGGACAGGGGGCCAATCAGCCCCAGCATTTT. This sequence encodes CAWSAGQGANQPQHF.

This clone has only a few counts. The rearrangement uses TRBV7-9 and TRBJ1-2; no clear D. The length of the CDR3 is 16 residues. Germline CDR1 SEHNR, CDR2 FQNEAQ (reference sequence). Trimming pared 5 bases from V and 0 bases from J, leaving 16 bases between. Written as DNA, the CDR3 is TGTGCCAGCAGCCCCGAGGGCCAGAGAGCTAACTATGGCTACACCTTC. Protein: CASSPEGQRANYGYTF.

The V call is TRBV5-1, the J call TRBJ1-3, with 9 bases aligning to TRBD1. The CDR3 spans 15 residues. In germline, CDR1 is SGHRS, CDR2 YFSETQ. J lost 2 bases, V lost 4 bases, and 4 bases had no gene match. CDR3 nucleotide sequence: TGCGCCAGCAGCGCCACAGGGGGCGCTGGAAACACCATATATTTT. Protein product: CASSATGGAGNTIYF.

The CDR3 DNA sequence: TGTGCCAGCAGCTTAGGGGTCCTCAGGGCGAACACCGGGGAGCTGTTTTTT. Protein product: CASSLGVLRANTGELFF. The gene calls are TRBV11-2 and TRBJ2-2, with D perhaps matching TRBD1 (5 bases). In germline, CDR1 is SGHAT, CDR2 FQNNGV. Trimming removed 1 base at V and 0 bases at J, with 12 bases between. The CDR3 consists of 17 residues.

The chain carries TRBV19 and TRBJ2-1; 12 bases are a match to TRBD2. Per germline, CDR1 LNHDA and CDR2 SQIVND (reference sequence). The junction had 5 bases not matched to a gene; V was cut back by 7 bases and J by 4 bases. The CDR3 is 15 amino acids. Here the CDR3 DNA reads TGTGCCAGTAATCCGACTAGCGGGGGATACAATGAGCAGTTCTTC. It codes for CASNPTSGGYNEQFF.

The gene calls are TRBV6-5 and TRBJ2-7; possibly TRBD2 for D (6 bases). Germline assignment: CDR1 MNHEY and CDR2 SVGAGI. The CDR3 is made up of 12 amino acids. Between the trimmed V and J ends, which lost 6 bases and 7 bases, there was a span of 13 bases. The CDR3 region is CASSRDSREQYF. Written as DNA, the CDR3 is TGTGCCAGCAGCCGGGACTCTCGGGAGCAGTACTTC.

In its sample, this clone was seen a few times. The J gene is TRBJ1-2, the V gene TRBV29-1; TRBD1 aligns across 10 bases. With V trimmed by 7 bases and J by 0 bases, 8 bases remained unmatched. Germline V gives CDR1 SQVTM, CDR2 ANQGSEA. The CDR3 extends over 15 amino acids. CDR3 in amino acids: CSATGTGASNYGYTF. The CDR3 nucleotides read TGCAGCGCCACCGGGACAGGGGCCTCTAACTATGGCTACACCTTC.

This clone has a handful of counts. The rearrangement links TRBV5-1 to TRBJ1-5, with D perhaps TRBD1 (6 bases). The V end lost 3 bases, the J end lost 8 bases, and 15 bases lay between the germline ends. Germline CDR1 SGHRS, CDR2 YFSETQ. The CDR3 is 14 residues long. Here the CDR3 reads CASSSTGGGEPQHF. CDR3 DNA: TGCGCCAGCAGCTCGACAGGCGGGGGGGAGCCCCAGCATTTT.

The chain employs TRBV30 and TRBJ2-5; the D call may be TRBD1 or TRBD2 (5 bases each). V lost 1 base and J 2 bases, leaving 17 bases between the germline ends. This CDR3 has 16 residues. Germline CDR1 is GTSNPN and CDR2 is SVGIG (reference sequence). The CDR3: CAWSEGVGSGQETQYF. The CDR3 bases are TGTGCCTGGAGTGAAGGGGTTGGGAGTGGGCAAGAGACCCAGTACTTC.

The chain recombines TRBV4-1 with TRBJ2-2; D call uncertain. Trimming shortened V by 1 base and J by 7 bases, and 4 bases separated the two germline ends. Germline loops: CDR1 MGHRA, CDR2 YSYEKL. The CDR3 length is 12 residues. CDR3 nucleotides: TGCGCCAGCAGCCAAGTGATCGGGGAGCTGTTTTTT. Residues: CASSQVIGELFF.

This sequence joins TRBV7-9 and TRBJ1-4; TRBD1 matches 7 bases. The CDR3 consists of 15 residues. In germline, CDR1 is SEHNR, CDR2 FQNEAQ (reference sequence). With V trimmed by 4 bases and J by 0 bases, 2 bases remained unmatched. This chain's CDR3 is CASSSDRTTNEKLFF. The DNA for the CDR3 is TGTGCCAGCAGCTCGGACAGGACAACTAATGAAAAACTGTTTTTT.

The rearrangement joins TRBV7-2 to TRBJ2-7; D gene unclear. Germline assignment: CDR1 SGHTA and CDR2 FQGNSA. The CDR3 runs 15 residues. The V and J ends lost 1 base and 0 bases respectively, with 10 bases between them. CDR3 coding DNA: TGTGCCAGCAGCTTAGATCGATTGAGCTCCTACGAGCAGTACTTC. This gives the protein CASSLDRLSSYEQYF.

This clone showed up just a few times. The chain has TRBV7-2 and TRBJ1-4; D perhaps matches TRBD1 (5 bases). The CDR3 sequence is 14 residues long. Trimming took off 5 bases at V and 7 bases at J, with 14 bases between the two ends. CDR1 is SGHTA, CDR2 FQGNSA, per germline. The CDR3 DNA sequence: TGTGCCAGCAGCCAGAATCAGGGAGGTGAAAAACTGTTTTTT. Translating it yields CASSQNQGGEKLFF.

In its sample, this clone was seen a few times. The gene calls are TRBV18 and TRBJ2-3; 8 bases match TRBD2. Unmatched junction bases numbered 4, after V lost 0 bases and J lost 2 bases. Germline CDR1 KGHSH, CDR2 LQKENI. The CDR3 loop spans 16 amino acids. CDR3 residues: CASSPPSGGNTDTQYF. Written as DNA, the CDR3 is TGTGCCAGCTCACCACCGAGCGGGGGAAACACAGATACGCAGTATTTT.

The CDR3 region is CASSLDRGTYGYTF. CDR3 DNA sequence: TGCGCCAGCAGCCTAGACAGGGGGACCTATGGCTACACCTTC. The chain carries TRBV4-3 and TRBJ1-2, with 9 bases lining up with TRBD1. Germline V gene data show CDR1 as LGHNA and CDR2 as YSLEER. This CDR3 contains 14 residues. V gave up 4 bases and J gave up 4 bases; unmatched junction bases: 4.

CDR3 in DNA: TGTGCCAGCAGCTCGTATATAGGGGGGGCAGGCACAGATACGCAGTATTTT. Encoded protein: CASSSYIGGAGTDTQYF. V gene TRBV5-8 combines with J gene TRBJ2-3; D might be TRBD2 (7 bases). The germline gives CDR1 SGHTS, CDR2 YDEGEE. The V end lost 3 bases, the J end lost 1 base, and 18 bases lay between the germline ends. This CDR3 contains 17 residues.

V usage is TRBV25-1 and J usage is TRBJ2-5, with 11 bases lining up with TRBD1. Germline V gene data show CDR1 as MGHDK and CDR2 as SYGVNS. This CDR3 spans 16 amino acids. Trimming cost V 5 bases and J 5 bases; bases outside gene matches: 10. The DNA of the CDR3 is TGTGCCAGCAGTTATACCCAGGACAGGGGGCGGGAGACCCAGTACTTC. It codes for CASSYTQDRGRETQYF. Based on the CDR3 plus reference TRBV25-1 and TRBJ2-5, the full variable domain is EADIYQTPRYLVIGTGKKITLECSQTMGHDKMYWYQQDPGMELHLIHYSYGVNSTEKGDLSSESTVSRIRTEHFPLTLESARPSHTSQYLCASSYTQDRGRETQYFGPGTRLLVL.

The CDR3 DNA reads TGTGCCAGTGGAACTAGCGGAATTGAGCAGTTCTTC. It yields the protein CASGTSGIEQFF. The gene calls are TRBV19 and TRBJ2-1; 8 nucleotides line up with TRBD2. The CDR3 has 12 residues. J was trimmed by 9 bases and V by 8 bases; bases with no gene match: 6. CDR1 and CDR2 (germline): LNHDA, SQIVND (reference sequence).

The chain has TRBV30 and TRBJ1-5; a possible D gene is TRBD1 (5 bases). Germline CDR1 and CDR2: GTSNPN and SVGIG (reference sequence). With 1 base removed from V and 0 bases from J, the gap between germline ends came to 16 bases. The CDR3 contains 17 residues. This CDR3 is CAWSAAYSDSSNQPQHF. The CDR3 bases are TGTGCCTGGAGTGCGGCATACTCTGACAGTAGCAATCAGCCCCAGCATTTT.

This clone has more than one count but fewer than ten. This chain connects TRBV19 to TRBJ1-2, with D uncertain. Looked up from germline, CDR1 is LNHDA and CDR2 is SQIVND (reference sequence). CDR3 length: 8 residues. The germline V and J ends were trimmed by 10 bases and 4 bases, with 1 base remaining between them. CDR3 protein: CAIYGYTF. For the CDR3, the DNA is TGTGCCATCTATGGCTACACCTTC.

There are many counts of this clone. This chain uses TRBV6-6 with TRBJ2-2; D gene uncertain. CDR3 size: 16 residues. Trimming took off 6 bases at V and 10 bases at J, with 24 bases between the two ends. Germline CDR1 MNHNY, CDR2 SVGAGI (reference sequence). The DNA for the CDR3 is TGTGCCAGCAGGCCCATCGTGGGCCAGACGCAGGCGGAGCTGTTTTTT. Encoded protein: CASRPIVGQTQAELFF.